The 8 T cell receptor beta chains reported below all come from one sample, sequenced in a study of Ad26.COV2.S vaccination and SARS-CoV-2 variants (dated by TCRdb to about 2021). The library came from the immunoSEQ multiplex PCR assay. TCRdb's version of the immuneACCESS table is confined to in-frame rearrangements and falls short of the full clone set. An unresolved V gene accounts for under half of the shortfall where checked; the remainder is of unknown origin. This sample has some 350,000 clones in its table, and about 90% of those were observed once. Under 5% of the sample is taken by the ten largest. The time point label of this sample denotes: individuals recovered from natural SARS-CoV-2 infection. The sequencing used peripheral blood, collected after recovery from COVID-19. These TCRs come from a human donor who had recovered from COVID-19.

The table lists this clone with a count of one. The rearrangement joins TRBV2 to TRBJ2-1; no firm D call. This CDR3 region has 16 residues. CDR1 is SNHLY and CDR2 is FYNNEI in the germline V gene. V was clipped by 4 bases and J by 0 bases, with 13 bases between them. CDR3 sequence (DNA): TGTGCCAGCAGTGTTTTAGTGCTGAGCTCCTACAATGAGCAGTTCTTC. This encodes CASSVLVLSSYNEQFF.

This chain connects TRBV7-6 to TRBJ1-4; 8 nucleotides line up with TRBD1. Trimming took 5 bases from V and 2 from J; bases not matched to a gene: 4. This CDR3 region has 15 residues. CDR1 and CDR2 (germline): SGHVS, FNYEAQ. The CDR3 sequence: CASSLGTGTNEKLFF. Here the CDR3 DNA reads TGTGCCAGCAGCCTCGGGACAGGCACTAATGAAAAACTGTTTTTT. Variable domain in full (rest from reference TRBV7-6 and TRBJ1-4): GAGVSQSPRYKVTKRGQDVALRCDPISGHVSLYWYRQALGQGPEFLTYFNYEAQQDKSGLPNDRFSAERPEGSISTLTIQRTEQRDSAMYRCASSLGTGTNEKLFFGSGTQLSVL.

The chain recombines TRBV25-1 with TRBJ2-2; 10 nucleotides match TRBD1. This CDR3 has 15 amino acids. With V trimmed by 6 bases and J by 3 bases, 4 bases remained unmatched. The V gene's germline CDR1 is MGHDK and CDR2 SYGVNS. The CDR3 loop is CASRATGGYTGELFF. CDR3 in DNA: TGTGCCAGCAGGGCGACAGGGGGCTACACCGGGGAGCTGTTTTTT.

This sequence joins TRBV27 and TRBJ2-5; no clear D gene. Trimming stripped 0 bases from V and 0 bases from J, with 8 bases between. Germline V gene sequence: CDR1 MNHEY, CDR2 SMNVEV (reference sequence). CDR3 length equals 15 residues. The chain's CDR3 is CASSLSRENQETQYF. As DNA, the CDR3 is TGTGCCAGCAGTTTATCGAGAGAGAACCAAGAGACCCAGTACTTC.

V usage is TRBV3-1 (or the pseudogene TRBV3-2) and J usage is TRBJ2-5; D is ambiguous. Germline V gene data show CDR1 as LGHDT and CDR2 as YNNKEL (reference sequence). V was pared by 0 bases and J by 5 bases, with 4 bases between. There are 12 residues in the CDR3. The CDR3 coding sequence is TGTGCCAGCAGCCAAGATAGGGAGACCCAGTACTTC. This translates into CASSQDRETQYF.

This clone came up once. V and J are TRBV6-5 and TRBJ1-2; no firm D call. The germline V gene encodes CDR1 MNHEY and CDR2 SVGAGI. V lost 5 bases and J 3 bases, leaving 10 bases between the germline ends. The CDR3 is 13 residues long. The CDR3 region has the DNA TGTGCCAGCAGTCCCTCCAGAGACTATGGCTACACCTTC. Translating it yields CASSPSRDYGYTF.

This chain joins TRBV18 and TRBJ2-7; D not certain. The V gene lost 0 bases and the J gene lost 0 bases, with 12 bases spanning the gap. The CDR3 length is 16 residues. Germline lookup yields CDR1 KGHSH and CDR2 LQKENI. CDR3 loop: CASSPPIIGDSYEQYF. CDR3 in DNA: TGTGCCAGCTCACCACCGATTATAGGCGACTCCTACGAGCAGTACTTC.

The chain joins TRBV5-5 to TRBJ1-3; perhaps TRBD1 as D (6 bases). The V gene's germline CDR1 is SGHKS and CDR2 YYEKEE (reference sequence). The CDR3 is 15 amino acids. The germline V and J ends were trimmed by 3 bases and 4 bases, with 14 bases remaining between them. The CDR3 DNA is TGTGCCAGCAGCTATACAGGGACTTCGGGAAACACCATATATTTT. This encodes CASSYTGTSGNTIYF.